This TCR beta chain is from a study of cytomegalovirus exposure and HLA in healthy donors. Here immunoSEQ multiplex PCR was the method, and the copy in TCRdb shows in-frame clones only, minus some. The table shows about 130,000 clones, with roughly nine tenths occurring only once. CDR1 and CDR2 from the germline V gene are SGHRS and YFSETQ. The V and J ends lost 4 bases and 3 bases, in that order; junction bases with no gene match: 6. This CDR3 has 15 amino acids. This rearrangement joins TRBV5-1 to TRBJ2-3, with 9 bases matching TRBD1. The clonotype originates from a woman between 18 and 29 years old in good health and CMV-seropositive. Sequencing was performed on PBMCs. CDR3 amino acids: CASSRMTGGTDTQYF. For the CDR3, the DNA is TGCGCCAGCAGCAGAATGACAGGGGGGACAGATACGCAGTATTTT.